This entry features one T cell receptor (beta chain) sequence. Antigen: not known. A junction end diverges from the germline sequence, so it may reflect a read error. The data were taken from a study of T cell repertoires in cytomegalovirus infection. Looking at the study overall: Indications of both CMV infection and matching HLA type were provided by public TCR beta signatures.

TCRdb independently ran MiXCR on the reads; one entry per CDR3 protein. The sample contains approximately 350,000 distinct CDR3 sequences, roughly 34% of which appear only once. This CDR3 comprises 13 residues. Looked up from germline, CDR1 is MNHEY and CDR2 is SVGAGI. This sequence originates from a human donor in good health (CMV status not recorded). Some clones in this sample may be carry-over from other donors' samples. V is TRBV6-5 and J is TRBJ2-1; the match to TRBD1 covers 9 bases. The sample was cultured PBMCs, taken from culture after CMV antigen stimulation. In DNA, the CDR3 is TGTGCCAGCAGTTACTCGCCGGGACAGGGTCCGATCTTC. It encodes CASSYSPGQGPIF.